The 7 T cell receptor beta chains below come from one sample, sequenced in a study of T cell repertoires in cytomegalovirus infection. Via MiXCR, TCRdb re-called the reads, giving one row per CDR3 protein. Here the sample spans more than 650,000 distinct CDR3 sequences, approximately 40% being singletons. Sequenced input: PBMCs. These receptors came from a human donor in good health (CMV status not recorded). Some clones in this sample may be carry-over from other donors' samples.

The chain links TRBV7-3 to TRBJ2-1, with D perhaps TRBD2 (6 bases). The CDR3 contains 16 residues. The V end was cut by 6 bases, the J end by 5 bases, with 20 bases between. From germline, CDR1 is SGHTA and CDR2 FQGTGA. The CDR3 nucleotides read TGTGCCAGCAGAATCGCGGGGAGCGGACCACACAATGAGCAGTTCTTC. Translation: CASRIAGSGPHNEQFF.

This clonotype appeared many times. The gene calls are TRBV28 and TRBJ1-2; no clear D gene. V lost 3 bases, J lost 5 bases, and 4 bases lay in between. This CDR3 is 11 amino acids long. The V gene's germline CDR1 is MDHEN and CDR2 SYDVKM. The CDR3 is CASSFEYGYTF. CDR3 DNA sequence: TGTGCCAGCAGTTTTGAGTATGGCTACACCTTC.

The chain is built from TRBV7-9 and TRBJ2-2, with D uncertain. The CDR3 covers 15 residues. V dropped 5 bases and J dropped 0 bases, with 10 bases sitting between them. Germline CDR1 reads SEHNR; CDR2 reads FQNEAQ (reference sequence). This chain's CDR3 is CASSLTTTNTGELFF. CDR3 DNA sequence: TGTGCCAGCAGCCTTACAACTACGAACACCGGGGAGCTGTTTTTT.

J is TRBJ1-2 and V is TRBV20-1; 9 bases fit TRBD1. Unmatched junction bases numbered 8, after V lost 6 bases and J lost 6 bases. Germline V gives CDR1 DFQATT, CDR2 SNEGSKA (reference sequence). There are 13 residues in the CDR3. The DNA of the CDR3 is TGCAGTGCCACAAACAGGGGGCTGGATGGCTACACCTTC. This codes for CSATNRGLDGYTF.

This clonotype turned up a few times. V usage is TRBV29-1 and J usage is TRBJ2-1; a possible D gene is TRBD2 (6 bases). Trimming left V 1 base short and J 9 bases short, with 16 bases between. The CDR3 is made up of 14 amino acids. Germline V gives CDR1 SQVTM, CDR2 ANQGSEA. CDR3 sequence: CSVEGGGVWGEQFF. CDR3 in DNA: TGCAGCGTTGAAGGAGGAGGGGTATGGGGTGAGCAGTTCTTC.

The chain joins TRBV20-1 to TRBJ1-5, with D perhaps matching TRBD1 (6 bases). The V end was cut by 5 bases, the J end by 5 bases, with 13 bases between. The CDR3 covers 13 residues. In germline, CDR1 is DFQATT, CDR2 SNEGSKA (reference sequence). The CDR3 nucleotides read TGCAGTGCTCAAGGACAGATAGATCAGCCCCAGCATTTT. Protein sequence: CSAQGQIDQPQHF.

This chain links TRBV7-9 with TRBJ2-4; either TRBD1 or TRBD2 may supply D (6 bases each). In germline, CDR1 is SEHNR, CDR2 FQNEAQ (reference sequence). V was shortened by 3 bases and J by 9 bases, with 15 bases between the two germline ends. The CDR3 is made up of 14 amino acids. The CDR3 DNA is TGTGCCAGCAGCTTTCCGGACCGGGGGCCCATTCAGTACTTC. It specifies CASSFPDRGPIQYF.